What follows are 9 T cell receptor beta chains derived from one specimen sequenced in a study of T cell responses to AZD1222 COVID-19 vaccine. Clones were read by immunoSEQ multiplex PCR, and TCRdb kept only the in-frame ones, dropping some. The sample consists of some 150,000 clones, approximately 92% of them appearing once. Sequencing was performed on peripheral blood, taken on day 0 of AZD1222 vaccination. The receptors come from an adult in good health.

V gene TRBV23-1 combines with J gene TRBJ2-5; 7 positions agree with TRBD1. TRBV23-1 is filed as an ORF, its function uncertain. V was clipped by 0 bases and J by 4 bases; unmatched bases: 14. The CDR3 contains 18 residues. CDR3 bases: TGCGCCAGCAGTCAATCAATTGTAACAGGGGTAAAACCAGAGACCCAGTACTTC. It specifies CASSQSIVTGVKPETQYF.

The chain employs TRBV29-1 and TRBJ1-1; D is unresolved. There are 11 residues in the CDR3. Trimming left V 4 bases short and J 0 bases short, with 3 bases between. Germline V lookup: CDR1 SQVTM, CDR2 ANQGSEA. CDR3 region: CSVALNTEAFF. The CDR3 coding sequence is TGCAGCGTTGCTCTGAACACTGAAGCTTTCTTT.

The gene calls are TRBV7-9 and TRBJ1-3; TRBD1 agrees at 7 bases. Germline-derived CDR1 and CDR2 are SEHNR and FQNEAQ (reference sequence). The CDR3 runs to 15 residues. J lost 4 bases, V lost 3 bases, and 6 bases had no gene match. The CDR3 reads CASSFDRVGGNTIYF. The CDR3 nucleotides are TGTGCCAGCAGCTTTGACAGGGTAGGAGGAAACACCATATATTTT.

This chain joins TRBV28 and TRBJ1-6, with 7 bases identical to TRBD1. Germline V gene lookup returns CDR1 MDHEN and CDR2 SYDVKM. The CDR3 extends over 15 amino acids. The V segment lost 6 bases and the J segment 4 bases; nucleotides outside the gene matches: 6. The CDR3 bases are TGTGCCAGCAGACTCTCGGGACAGTATAATTCACCCCTCCACTTT. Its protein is CASRLSGQYNSPLHF.

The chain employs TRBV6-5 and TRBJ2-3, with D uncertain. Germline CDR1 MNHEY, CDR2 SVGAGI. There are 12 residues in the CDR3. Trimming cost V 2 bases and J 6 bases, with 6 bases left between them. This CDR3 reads CASSYGRDTQYF. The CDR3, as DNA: TGTGCCAGCAGTTACGGGCGGGATACGCAGTATTTT.

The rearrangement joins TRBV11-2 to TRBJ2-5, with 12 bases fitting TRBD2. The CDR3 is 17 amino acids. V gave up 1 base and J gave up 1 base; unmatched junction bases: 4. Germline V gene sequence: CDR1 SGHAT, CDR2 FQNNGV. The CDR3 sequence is CASSLAPSGGAQETQYF. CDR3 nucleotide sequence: TGTGCCAGCAGCTTAGCCCCTAGCGGGGGGGCCCAAGAGACCCAGTACTTC.

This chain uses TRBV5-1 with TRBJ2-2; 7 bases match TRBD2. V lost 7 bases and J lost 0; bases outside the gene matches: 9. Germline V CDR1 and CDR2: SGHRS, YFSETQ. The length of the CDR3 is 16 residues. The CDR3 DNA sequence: TGCGCCAGCTTTCCCTTAGCGGGCTCGAACACCGGGGAGCTGTTTTTT. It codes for CASFPLAGSNTGELFF.

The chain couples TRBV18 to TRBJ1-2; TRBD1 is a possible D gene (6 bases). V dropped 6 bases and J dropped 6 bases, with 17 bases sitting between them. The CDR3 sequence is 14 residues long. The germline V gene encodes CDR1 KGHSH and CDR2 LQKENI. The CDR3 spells CASSPQGSDDGYTF. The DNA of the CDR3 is TGTGCCAGCTCGCCTCAGGGGTCCGATGATGGCTACACCTTC.

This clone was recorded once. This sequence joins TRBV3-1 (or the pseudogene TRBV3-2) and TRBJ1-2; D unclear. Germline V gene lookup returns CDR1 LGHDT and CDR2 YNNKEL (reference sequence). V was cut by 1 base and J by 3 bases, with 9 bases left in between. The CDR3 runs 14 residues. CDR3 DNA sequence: TGTGCCAGCAGCCAAGGGAGAGTACACTATGGCTACACCTTC. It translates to CASSQGRVHYGYTF.